This T cell receptor beta chain was found in a study of type 1 and type 2 diabetes patients. Amplification started from genomic DNA. The TCR beta CDR3 region was amplified using 30 forward and 13 reverse primers. TCRdb re-analysed the multiplex PCR reads in MiXCR, keeping a single row per CDR3 protein. This sample carries approximately 260,000 distinct CDR3 sequences, roughly 44% of them seen once, and the ten largest clones take roughly 13%. The CDR3 covers 11 residues. The ends were cut back, 4 bases at V and 5 bases at J, with 5 bases in the middle. Per germline, CDR1 SNHLY and CDR2 FYNNEI. Material: peripheral blood mononuclear cells (PBMCs). V gene TRBV2 combines with J gene TRBJ2-5; D is ambiguous. The receptor was isolated from a young man with type 2 diabetes. In nucleotides, the CDR3 is TGTGCCAGCAGTGCTTGGGAGACCCAGTACTTC. It codes for CASSAWETQYF. The full variable domain, rest sourced from reference TRBV2 and TRBJ2-5, is EPEVTQTPSHQVTQMGQEVILRCVPISNHLYFYWYRQILGQKVEFLVSFYNNEISEKSEIFDDQFSVERPDGSNFTLKIRSTKLEDSAMYFCASSAWETQYFGPGTRLLVL.